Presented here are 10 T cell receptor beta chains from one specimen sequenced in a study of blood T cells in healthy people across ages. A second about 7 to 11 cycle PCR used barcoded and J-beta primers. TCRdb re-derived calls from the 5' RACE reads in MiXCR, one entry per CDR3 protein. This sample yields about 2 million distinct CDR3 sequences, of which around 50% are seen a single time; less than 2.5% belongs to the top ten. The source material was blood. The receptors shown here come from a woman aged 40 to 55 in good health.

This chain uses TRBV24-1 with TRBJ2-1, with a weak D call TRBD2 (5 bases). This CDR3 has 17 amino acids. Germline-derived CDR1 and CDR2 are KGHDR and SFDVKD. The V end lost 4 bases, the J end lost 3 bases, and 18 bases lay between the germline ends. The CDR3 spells CATSDPGPGRGYNEQFF. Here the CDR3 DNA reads TGTGCCACCAGTGACCCTGGGCCGGGGAGAGGCTACAATGAGCAGTTCTTC.

Here the CDR3 reads CASREWERSTDTQYF. CDR3 sequence (DNA): TGTGCCAGCAGGGAATGGGAGCGGAGCACAGATACGCAGTATTTT. This chain uses TRBV7-6 with TRBJ2-3, with D perhaps matching TRBD2 (5 bases). CDR1 and CDR2 from the germline V gene are SGHVS and FNYEAQ. This CDR3 comprises 15 residues. V lost 6 bases, J lost 0 bases, and 13 bases lay in between.

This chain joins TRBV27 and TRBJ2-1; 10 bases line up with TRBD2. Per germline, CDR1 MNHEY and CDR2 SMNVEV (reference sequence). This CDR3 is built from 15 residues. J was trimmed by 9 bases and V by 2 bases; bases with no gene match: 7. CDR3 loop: CASSLGLAGAGEQFF. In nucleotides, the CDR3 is TGTGCCAGCAGTTTAGGTCTAGCGGGGGCAGGTGAGCAGTTCTTC.

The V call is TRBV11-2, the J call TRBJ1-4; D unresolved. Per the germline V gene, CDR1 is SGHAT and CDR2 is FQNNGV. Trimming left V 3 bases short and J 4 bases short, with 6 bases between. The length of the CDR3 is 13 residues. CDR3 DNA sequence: TGTGCCAGCAGCTTGGTCATTAATGAAAAACTGTTTTTT. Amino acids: CASSLVINEKLFF.

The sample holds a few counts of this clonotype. In DNA, the CDR3 is TGTGCCAGCAGCTTAGGGGCCGCCCCGGGCAATCAGCCCCAGCATTTT. Its translation is CASSLGAAPGNQPQHF. The genes are TRBV7-9 and TRBJ1-5; D uncertain. The CDR3 runs 16 residues. Trimming took off 1 base at V and 2 bases at J, with 12 bases between the two ends. CDR1 is SEHNR and CDR2 is FQNEAQ in the germline V gene (reference sequence). Complete variable domain (other parts from reference TRBV7-9 and TRBJ1-5): DTGVSQNPRHKITKRGQNVTFRCDPISEHNRLYWYRQTLGQGPEFLTYFQNEAQLEKSRLLSDRFSAERPKGSFSTLEIQRTEQGDSAMYLCASSLGAAPGNQPQHFGDGTRLSIL.

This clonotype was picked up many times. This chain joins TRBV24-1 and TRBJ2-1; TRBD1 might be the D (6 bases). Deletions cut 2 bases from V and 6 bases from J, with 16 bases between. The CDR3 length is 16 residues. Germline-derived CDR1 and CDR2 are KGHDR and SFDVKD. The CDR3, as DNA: TGTGCCACCAGTGATTCGACAGGTTCCAACTTCAATGAGCAGTTCTTC. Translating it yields CATSDSTGSNFNEQFF.

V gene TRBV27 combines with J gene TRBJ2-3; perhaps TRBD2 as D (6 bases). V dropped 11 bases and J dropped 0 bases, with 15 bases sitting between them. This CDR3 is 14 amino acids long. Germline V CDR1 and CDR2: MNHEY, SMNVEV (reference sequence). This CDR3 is CAAAGGPSTDTQYF. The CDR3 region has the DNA TGTGCCGCAGCAGGAGGGCCTAGCACAGATACGCAGTATTTT.

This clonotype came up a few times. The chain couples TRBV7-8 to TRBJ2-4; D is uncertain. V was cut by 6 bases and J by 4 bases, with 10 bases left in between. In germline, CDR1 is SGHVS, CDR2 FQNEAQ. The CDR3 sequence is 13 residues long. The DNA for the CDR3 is TGTGCCAGCAGTGTAGACACGAAAAACATTCAGTACTTC. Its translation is CASSVDTKNIQYF.

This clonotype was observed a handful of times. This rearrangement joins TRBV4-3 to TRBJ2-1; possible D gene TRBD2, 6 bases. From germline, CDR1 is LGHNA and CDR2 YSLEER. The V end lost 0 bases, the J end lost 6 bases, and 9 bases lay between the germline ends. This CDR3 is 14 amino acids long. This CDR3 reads CASSQETRVNEQFF. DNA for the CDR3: TGCGCCAGCAGCCAAGAGACTAGGGTCAATGAGCAGTTCTTC.

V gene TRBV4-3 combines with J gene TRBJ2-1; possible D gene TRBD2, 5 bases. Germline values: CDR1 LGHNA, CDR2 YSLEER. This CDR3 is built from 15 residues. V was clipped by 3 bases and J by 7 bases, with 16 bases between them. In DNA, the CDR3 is TGCGCCAGCAGCCAGCGACCGGGAACCCATAATGAGCAGTTCTTC. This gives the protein CASSQRPGTHNEQFF.